The TCR beta chain under discussion was sequenced for a study of CD8 T cells in Susac syndrome. General observations from the study: By the study's own acknowledgment, its TCR sequencing and HLA analysis included relatively few individuals.

As to this clonotype: What it binds is not known.

Sequencing of TCR beta was performed on blood CD8+ and CD4+ T cells. In contrast to the negatively isolated CD8+ and CD4+ T cells, TEMRA cells were FACS-enriched. Reverse transcription of 0.5 to 1 ug RNA was performed with random hexamers. TCRdb reanalysed the immunoSEQ multiplex PCR reads using MiXCR and keeps one entry per CDR3 protein. The sample lists roughly 400,000 distinct CDR3 sequences; approximately 89% were seen once. CDR1 and CDR2 (germline): MGHRA, YSYEKL. This CDR3 has 18 amino acids. Trimming cost V 4 bases and J 3 bases; bases outside gene matches: 14. V and J are TRBV4-1 and TRBJ2-1, with 8 nucleotides matching TRBD2. Specimen: CD8+ T cells from PBMCs. The clonotype was recovered from a human donor with multiple sclerosis. Here the CDR3 reads CASSRSPPGLEDYNEQFF. CDR3 DNA sequence: TGCGCCAGCAGCCGCTCACCCCCGGGACTAGAGGACTACAATGAGCAGTTCTTC.